The clone carrying this T cell receptor (beta chain) was recorded at least ten times. What it binds is not known. These data belong to a study of T cell repertoires in cytomegalovirus infection. Across the whole study: Used in the study were CMV epitopes, some recently identified and HLA-C-restricted, others well-studied and HLA-B-restricted. Carrying CMV and the relevant HLA type showed in public TCR beta signatures. Study findings and constraints: HLA-C-restricted TCR beta clonotypes specific for CMV led the ex vivo response.

Germline assignment: CDR1 SEHNR and CDR2 FQNEAQ (reference sequence). V lost 6 bases and J 4 bases, leaving 22 bases between the germline ends. The CDR3 extends over 17 amino acids. Using its own MiXCR run on the reads, TCRdb lists one record per CDR3 protein. The repertoire consists of roughly 80,000 distinct CDR3 sequences, with more than 20% occurring once and the leading ten covering approximately 51%. The gene calls are TRBV7-9 and TRBJ2-1, with D perhaps TRBD2 (5 bases). The input for sequencing was CD8+ T cells from cultured PBMCs, taken from culture after CMV antigen stimulation. The TCR originated in a human donor in good health (CMV status not recorded). Some clones in this sample may be carry-over from other donors' samples. CDR3 in amino acids: CASSPKPGSRGYNEQFF. CDR3 DNA: TGTGCCAGCAGTCCTAAGCCGGGATCCCGAGGGTACAATGAGCAGTTCTTC.